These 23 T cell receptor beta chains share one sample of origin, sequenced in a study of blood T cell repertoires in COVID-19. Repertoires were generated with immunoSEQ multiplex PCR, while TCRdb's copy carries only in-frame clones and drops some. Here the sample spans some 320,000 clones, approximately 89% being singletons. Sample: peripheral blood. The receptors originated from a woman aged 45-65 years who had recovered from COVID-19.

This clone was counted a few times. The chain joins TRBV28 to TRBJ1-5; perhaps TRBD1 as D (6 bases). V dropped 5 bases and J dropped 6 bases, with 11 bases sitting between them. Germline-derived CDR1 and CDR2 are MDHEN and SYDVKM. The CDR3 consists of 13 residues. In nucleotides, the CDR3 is TGTGCCAGCAGTACAGGACAGCTTCAGCCCCAGCATTTT. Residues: CASSTGQLQPQHF.

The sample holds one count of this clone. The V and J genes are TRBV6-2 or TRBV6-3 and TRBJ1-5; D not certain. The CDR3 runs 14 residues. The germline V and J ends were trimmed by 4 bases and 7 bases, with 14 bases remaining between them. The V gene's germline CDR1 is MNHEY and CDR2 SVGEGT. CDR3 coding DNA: TGTGCCAGCAGTTTTTTTGAGGGTTCCCAGCCCCAGCATTTT. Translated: CASSFFEGSQPQHF.

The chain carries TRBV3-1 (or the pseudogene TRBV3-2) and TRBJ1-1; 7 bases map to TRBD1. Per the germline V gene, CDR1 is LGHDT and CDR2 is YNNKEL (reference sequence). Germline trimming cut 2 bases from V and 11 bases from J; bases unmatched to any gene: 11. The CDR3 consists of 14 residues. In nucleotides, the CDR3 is TGTGCCAGCAGCCAACAACGGGGACAGCTGGGGGCTTTCTTT. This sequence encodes CASSQQRGQLGAFF.

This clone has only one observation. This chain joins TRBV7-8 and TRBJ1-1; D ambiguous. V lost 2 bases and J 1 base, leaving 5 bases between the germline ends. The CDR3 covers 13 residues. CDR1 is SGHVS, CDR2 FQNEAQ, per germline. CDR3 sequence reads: CASSLNRNTEAFF. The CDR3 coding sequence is TGTGCCAGCAGCTTAAACAGGAACACTGAAGCTTTCTTT. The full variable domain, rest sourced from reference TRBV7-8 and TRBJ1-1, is GAGVSQSPRYKVAKRGQDVALRCDPISGHVSLFWYQQALGQGPEFLTYFQNEAQLDKSGLPSDRFFAERPEGSVSTLKIQRTQQEDSAVYLCASSLNRNTEAFFGQGTRLTVV.

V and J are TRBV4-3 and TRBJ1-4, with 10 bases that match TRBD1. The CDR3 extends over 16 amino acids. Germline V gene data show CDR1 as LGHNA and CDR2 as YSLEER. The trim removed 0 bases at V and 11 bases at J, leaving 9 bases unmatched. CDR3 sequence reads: CASSQEGTGAFIKLFF. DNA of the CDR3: TGCGCCAGCAGCCAAGAAGGGACAGGGGCTTTTATTAAACTGTTTTTT.

Here the CDR3 reads CASSLAPSGGQETQYF. Here the CDR3 DNA reads TGCGCCAGCAGCCTGGCGCCTAGCGGGGGCCAAGAGACCCAGTACTTC. The chain employs TRBV5-1 and TRBJ2-5; TRBD2 aligns across 10 bases. The length of the CDR3 is 16 residues. The germline V gene encodes CDR1 SGHRS and CDR2 YFSETQ. The trim removed 4 bases at V and 1 base at J, leaving 7 bases unmatched.

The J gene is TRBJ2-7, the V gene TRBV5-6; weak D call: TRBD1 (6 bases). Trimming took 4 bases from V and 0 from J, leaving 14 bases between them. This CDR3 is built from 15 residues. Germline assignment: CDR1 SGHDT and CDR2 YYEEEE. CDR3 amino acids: CASSPATGISYEQYF. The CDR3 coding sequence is TGTGCCAGCAGCCCCGCGACAGGTATCTCCTACGAGCAGTACTTC.

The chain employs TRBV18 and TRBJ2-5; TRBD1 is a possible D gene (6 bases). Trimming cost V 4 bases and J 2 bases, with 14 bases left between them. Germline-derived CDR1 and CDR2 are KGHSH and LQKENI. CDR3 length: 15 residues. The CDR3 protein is CASSLLGTSQETQYF. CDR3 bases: TGTGCCAGCTCACTACTTGGGACAAGTCAAGAGACCCAGTACTTC.

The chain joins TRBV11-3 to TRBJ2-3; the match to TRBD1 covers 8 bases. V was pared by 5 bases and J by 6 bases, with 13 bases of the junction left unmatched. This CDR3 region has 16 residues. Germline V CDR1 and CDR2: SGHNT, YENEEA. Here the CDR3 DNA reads TGTGCCAGCAGCCCCGGACAGGGCCAAGAAATCGATACGCAGTATTTT. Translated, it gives CASSPGQGQEIDTQYF.

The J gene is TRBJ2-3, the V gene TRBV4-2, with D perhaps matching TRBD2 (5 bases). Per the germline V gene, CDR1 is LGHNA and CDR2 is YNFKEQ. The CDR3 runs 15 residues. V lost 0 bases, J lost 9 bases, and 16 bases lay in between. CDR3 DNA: TGTGCCAGCAGCCAAGACCTCATCCACCGCGGGACGCAGTATTTT. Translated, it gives CASSQDLIHRGTQYF.

The CDR3 DNA follows: TGTGCCAGCAGCCCGCCGGGACAGGGCCATATTCGGGCTTTCTTT. This translates into CASSPPGQGHIRAFF. The chain carries TRBV5-6 and TRBJ1-1, with 9 bases that match TRBD1. The CDR3 covers 15 residues. The V segment lost 4 bases and the J segment 11 bases; nucleotides outside the gene matches: 15. Germline loops: CDR1 SGHDT, CDR2 YYEEEE.

The CDR3 sequence is CATSGPTSGSYEQYF. The CDR3 DNA reads as TGTGCCACCAGTGGACCGACTAGTGGTTCCTACGAGCAGTACTTC. The chain uses TRBV24-1 and TRBJ2-7; D perhaps matches TRBD2 (6 bases). Trimming cost V 5 bases and J 1 base, with 14 bases left between them. The germline CDR1 and CDR2 sequences are KGHDR and SFDVKD. The CDR3 spans 15 residues.

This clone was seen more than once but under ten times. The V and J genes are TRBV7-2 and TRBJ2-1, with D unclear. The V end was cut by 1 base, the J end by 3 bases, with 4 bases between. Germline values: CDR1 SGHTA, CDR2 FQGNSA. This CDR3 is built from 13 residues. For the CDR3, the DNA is TGTGCCAGCAGCTTAGGGAGCTACAATGAGCAGTTCTTC. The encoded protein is CASSLGSYNEQFF.

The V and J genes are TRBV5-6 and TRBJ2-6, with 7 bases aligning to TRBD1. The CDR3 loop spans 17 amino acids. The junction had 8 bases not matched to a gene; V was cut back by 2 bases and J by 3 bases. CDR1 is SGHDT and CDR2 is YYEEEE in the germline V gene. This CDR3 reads CASSFKGGLFGANVLTF. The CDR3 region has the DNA TGTGCCAGCAGCTTTAAAGGGGGCCTCTTTGGGGCCAACGTCCTGACTTTC.

CDR3 nucleotides: TGTGCCAGCAGTTACTCGCGGGGGTACCAAGAGACCCAGTACTTC. Amino acid sequence: CASSYSRGYQETQYF. The chain uses TRBV6-6 and TRBJ2-5, with TRBD2 identical over 7 bases. CDR3 length: 15 amino acids. Germline trimming cut 0 bases from V and 0 bases from J; bases unmatched to any gene: 1. Germline CDR1 MNHNY, CDR2 SVGAGI (reference sequence).

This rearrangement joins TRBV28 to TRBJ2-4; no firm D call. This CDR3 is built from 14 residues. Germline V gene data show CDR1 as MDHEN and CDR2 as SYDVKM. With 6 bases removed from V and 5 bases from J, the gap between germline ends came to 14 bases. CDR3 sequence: CASSLSKRENIQYF. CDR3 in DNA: TGTGCCAGCAGCCTAAGCAAACGGGAAAACATTCAGTACTTC.

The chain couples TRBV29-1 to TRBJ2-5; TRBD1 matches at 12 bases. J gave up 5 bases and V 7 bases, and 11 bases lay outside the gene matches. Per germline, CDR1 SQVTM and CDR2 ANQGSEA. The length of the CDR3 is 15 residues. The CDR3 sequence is CSAETGTGGDETQYF. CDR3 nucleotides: TGCAGCGCTGAGACCGGGACAGGGGGCGACGAGACCCAGTACTTC.

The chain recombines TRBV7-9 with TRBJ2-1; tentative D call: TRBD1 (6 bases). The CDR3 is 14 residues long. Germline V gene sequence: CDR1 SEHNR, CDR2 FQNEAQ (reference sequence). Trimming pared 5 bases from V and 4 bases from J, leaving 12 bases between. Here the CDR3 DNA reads TGTGCCAGCAGCCCTAAGGACAGTTACAATGAGCAGTTCTTC. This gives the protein CASSPKDSYNEQFF.

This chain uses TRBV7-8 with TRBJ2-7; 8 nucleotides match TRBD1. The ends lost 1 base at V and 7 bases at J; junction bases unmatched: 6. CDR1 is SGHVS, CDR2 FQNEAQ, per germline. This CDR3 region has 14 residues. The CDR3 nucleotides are TGTGCCAGCAGCTTAGGGACAGGGCTTGTGGAGCAGTACTTC. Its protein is CASSLGTGLVEQYF.

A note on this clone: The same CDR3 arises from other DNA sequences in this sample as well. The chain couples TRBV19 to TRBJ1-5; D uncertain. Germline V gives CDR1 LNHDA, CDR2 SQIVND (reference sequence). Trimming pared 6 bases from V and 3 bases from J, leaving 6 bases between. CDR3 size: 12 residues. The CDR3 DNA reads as TGTGCCAGTAGCCCCCTCAATCAGCCCCAGCATTTT. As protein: CASSPLNQPQHF.

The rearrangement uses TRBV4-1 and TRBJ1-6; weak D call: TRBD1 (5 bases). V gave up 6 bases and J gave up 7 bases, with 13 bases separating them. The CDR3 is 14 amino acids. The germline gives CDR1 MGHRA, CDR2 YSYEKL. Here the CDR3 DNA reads TGCGCCAGCAGGAATCAGGGTTCAAATTCACCCCTCCACTTT. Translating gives CASRNQGSNSPLHF.

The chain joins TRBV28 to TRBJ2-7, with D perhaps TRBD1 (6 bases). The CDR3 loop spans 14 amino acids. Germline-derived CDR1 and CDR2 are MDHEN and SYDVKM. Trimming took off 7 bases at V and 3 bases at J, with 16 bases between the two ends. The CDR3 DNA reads TGTGCCAGCAACAGGGCAGGGACCTACTACGAGCAGTACTTC. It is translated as CASNRAGTYYEQYF.

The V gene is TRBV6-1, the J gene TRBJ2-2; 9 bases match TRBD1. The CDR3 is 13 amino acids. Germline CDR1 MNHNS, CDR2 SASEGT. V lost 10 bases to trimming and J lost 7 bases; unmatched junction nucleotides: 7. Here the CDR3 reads CATNRGQGGELFF. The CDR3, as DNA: TGTGCCACAAACAGGGGGCAGGGCGGGGAGCTGTTTTTT.